These T cell receptor beta chains were read from a single sample in a study of cytomegalovirus exposure and HLA in healthy donors. Assay: immunoSEQ multiplex PCR; the TCRdb copy retains only in-frame clones and omits some. This table holds 95,000 to 150,000 clones, approximately 10% found once. Material: PBMCs. The receptor source for this set is a woman between 18 and 29 years old in good health and CMV-seropositive. The CDR3 runs from the conserved cysteine through the conserved F or W. The order of the fields is CDR3 DNA, CDR3 protein, J gene, clone size, V gene, D gene. A D gene is named only where the DNA matches it firmly. Clone size is given for some rows only: seen once, a few or many times, or a class if the clone is expanded.

TGCAGCGTTTGGTTACTAGCGGGAGGAAACATTCAGTACTTT | CSVWLLAGGNIQYF | TRBJ2-4 | few | TRBV29-1 | TRBD2
TGTGCCAGCAGCCCTCGACAGGGGGGAAACACCATATATTTT | CASSPRQGGNTIYF | TRBJ1-3 | few | TRBV5-5 | TRBD1
TGTGCCAGCAGATTCCCGGGACAGTCCTCCTACGAGCAGTACTTC | CASRFPGQSSYEQYF | TRBJ2-7 | few | TRBV7-2 | TRBD1
TGTGCCAGCTTCCGGCGGAAAGAGACCCAGTACTTC | CASFRRKETQYF | TRBJ2-5 | - | TRBV11-3 | -
TGTGCCGGGCGACAGGGGGCGGCCTATGGCTACACCTTC | CAGRQGAAYGYTF | TRBJ1-2 | - | TRBV6-1 | TRBD1
TGCGCCAGCAGCCAAGATCGGGACAGGGGAGGGGCTTTCTTT | CASSQDRDRGGAFF | TRBJ1-1 | - | TRBV4-1 | TRBD1
TGTGCCAGTAGTACCAGCTTGGACAGGGGGCTGTATCCCACCTTC | CASSTSLDRGLYPTF | TRBJ1-2 | few | TRBV19 | TRBD1
TGTGCCAGCAGTGAGGGGGGGCGGGCCTACAATCAGCCCCAGCATTTT | CASSEGGRAYNQPQHF | TRBJ1-5 | - | TRBV6-1 | -
TGTGCCAGTAGTCCACGGGACAGGGGTCGAGAGCAGTACTTC | CASSPRDRGREQYF | TRBJ2-7 | - | TRBV19 | TRBD1
TGTGCCACTACAACAGGGGGGGCTGGATTTTTCAAATTT | CATTTGGAGFFKF | TRBJ1-1 | few | TRBV2 | TRBD1